The clone carrying this T cell receptor (beta chain) was seen more than once but under ten times. The antigen remains undetermined. This CDR3 is 15 amino acids long. Trimming cost V 3 bases and J 2 bases; bases outside gene matches: 4. Germline values: CDR1 SGHNT, CDR2 YYREEE (reference sequence). The sample belongs to a study of T cells after posttransplantation cyclophosphamide. Study results and caveats: After PTCy, TRB diversity resembled that of CNI/methotrexate controls. Tissue-infiltrating T cells from skin or gut overlapped little with blood T cells.

Profiling relied on immunoSEQ multiplex PCR, and the TCRdb table lists in-frame clones only, not all of them. In the table there are tens of thousands of clones, about 90% of which are singletons. V usage is TRBV5-4 and J usage is TRBJ1-2; 10 bases match TRBD1. This sequence was found in a woman in her forties with a blood cancer, CMV-positive, and with a related stem cell donor. The sequenced sample consisted of PBMCs. For the CDR3, the DNA is TGTGCCAGCAGCTCAAGGGGACAGGGGAACTATGGCTACACCTTC. The encoded protein is CASSSRGQGNYGYTF.